The clone carrying this TCR beta chain was picked up a small number of times. The antigen remains undetermined. TCRdb itself ran the 5' RACE reads through MiXCR, one entry per CDR3 protein. The data contain 800,000 to 900,000 distinct CDR3 sequences, around 11% of them singletons. The entry originates in a study of CD8 T cells in ankylosing spondylitis. Notes on the study in general: What seemed typical of ankylosing spondylitis blood was a TCR beta motif built from 8 or 9 highly homologous variants.

The V and J ends lost 3 bases and 7 bases respectively, with 9 bases between them. The CDR3 has 12 residues. The V and J genes are TRBV12-3 or TRBV12-4 and TRBJ1-1; D is undetermined. The receptor was derived from a male donor with ankylosing spondylitis. The specimen sequenced was blood, either unsorted or a sorted T cell fraction (not recorded which). The CDR3 DNA reads as TGTGCCAGCAGTTTGGGAGGAGTTGAAGCTTTCTTT. As protein: CASSLGGVEAFF.